This is a list of T cell receptor beta chains from one sample in a study of T cell responses to AZD1222 COVID-19 vaccine. Sequencing used immunoSEQ multiplex PCR; TCRdb keeps in-frame clones, though not all of them. Of 130,000 to 150,000 clones listed, 82% are singletons. The specimen comprised peripheral blood, sampled on day 0 of MenACWY control vaccination. All receptors derive from an adult in good health. CDR3s include the opening cysteine and the closing phenylalanine or tryptophan. Each record gives: V gene, CDR3 protein.

TRBV29-1	CSVEARDRGTNYGYTF
TRBV24-1	CATSDGHRGHADTQYF
TRBV24-1	CARPRDSSRPQHF
TRBV2	CASVQGDRSYEQYF
TRBV2	CASSDSQTYEQYF
TRBV6-5	CASSYDSGTPLHF
TRBV2	CASSETRSASNQPQHF
TRBV6-1	CASSDLAIQYF
TRBV29-1	CSVFQGDYNEQFF
TRBV28	CASSSRGGNTEAFF
TRBV14	CASSQDTGGRGGYTF
TRBV19	CASSISPFSEAFF
TRBV29-1	CSVSGNLNTEAFF
TRBV11-3	CASSFSSGGTDTQYF
TRBV9	CASSAQGAGELFF
TRBV7-9	CASSPMSRDPLETQYF
TRBV4-2	CASRGGREALYEQYF
TRBV29-1	CSVELGVRGTGELFF
TRBV3-1/TRBV3-2	CASSQDSLRQETQYF
TRBV7-8	CASSPYRVPSYNEQFF
TRBV6-5	CASRGQGRFTEAFF
TRBV2	CASSGQGAGANVLTF
TRBV18	CASSPRDPQVPYEQYF
TRBV29-1	CSVAGGIGYTF
TRBV29-1	CSVRGGTSGLAKNIQYF
TRBV5-1	CASSPWGAENTEAFF
TRBV7-9	CASSYRVNTEAFF
TRBV4-1	CASSLYRGSNTGELFF
TRBV7-7	CASSLQGTGAETQYF
TRBV18	CASSPPGLAGGRYNEQFF
TRBV14	CASRARPGNTF
TRBV5-4	CASSITGGNTEAFF
TRBV5-1	CASSLPGLAGPSSYNEQFF
TRBV6-6	CASSLLGTASTNEKLFF
TRBV27	CASSLQGAGQPQHF
TRBV4-1	CASSQEGSSNSPLHF
TRBV2	CASRVPESKNIQYF
TRBV4-1	CASSRLTQELNSLYGYTF
TRBV29-1	CSVVRDSGNTIYF
TRBV7-9	CASSRVYEQYF
TRBV9	CASSPNQGSALHF
TRBV28	CAAVGHSFNEQFF
TRBV12-3/TRBV12-4	CASSSGGREGQFF
TRBV19	CASRGQLLSNQPQHF
TRBV5-1	CASRGGSPYNSPLHF